The T cell receptor beta chain described here comes from a study of cytomegalovirus exposure and HLA in healthy donors. Germline CDR1 SGHDT, CDR2 YYEEEE. The CDR3 extends over 14 amino acids. Trimming stripped 5 bases from V and 1 base from J, with 11 bases between. Amplification used 60 Vbeta primers and 13 Jbeta primers. The table came from immunoSEQ multiplex PCR; TCRdb's copy has only in-frame clones and leaves some out. The sample lists 120,000 or so clones, roughly a tenth occurring once. The chain carries TRBV5-6 and TRBJ2-3; TRBD1 might be the D (6 bases). The TCR sequence derives from a woman aged 18-30 years in good health and CMV-seropositive. Input material: PBMCs. For the CDR3, the DNA is TGTGCCAGCAGGACCGAGGGGGGCACAGATACGCAGTATTTT. This encodes CASRTEGGTDTQYF.